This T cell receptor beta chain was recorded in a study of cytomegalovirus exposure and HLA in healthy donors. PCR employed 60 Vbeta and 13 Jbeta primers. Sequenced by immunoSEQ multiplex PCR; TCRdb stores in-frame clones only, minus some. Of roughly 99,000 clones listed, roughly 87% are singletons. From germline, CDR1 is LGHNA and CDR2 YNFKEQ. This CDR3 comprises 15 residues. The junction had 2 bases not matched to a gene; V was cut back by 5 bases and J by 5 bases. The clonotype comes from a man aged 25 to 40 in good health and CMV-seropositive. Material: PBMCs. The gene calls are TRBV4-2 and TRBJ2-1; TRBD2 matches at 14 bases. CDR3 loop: CASSSGLAGDNEQFF. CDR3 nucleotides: TGTGCCAGCAGCTCGGGACTAGCGGGGGACAATGAGCAGTTCTTC.